What follows are 18 T cell receptor beta chains derived from one specimen sequenced in a study of T cell repertoires in cytomegalovirus infection. TCRdb redid the calling of the reads with MiXCR, one entry per CDR3 protein. In the table there are about 500,000 distinct CDR3 sequences, 30% to 40% of which are singletons. These receptors are not linked to any known antigen. The sample consisted of cultured PBMCs, taken from culture after CMV antigen stimulation. The receptors shown here come from a human donor in good health (CMV status not recorded). Some clones in this sample may be carry-over from other donors' samples.

This sequence joins TRBV7-9 and TRBJ2-1; TRBD2 agrees at 9 bases. This CDR3 is built from 17 residues. V dropped 5 bases and J dropped 0; count of bases not matched to a gene: 8. Germline CDR1 reads SEHNR; CDR2 reads FQNEAQ (reference sequence). DNA of the CDR3: TGTGCCAGCAGCCTTCCTAGCGGGAAGAGCTCCTACAATGAGCAGTTCTTC. The encoded protein is CASSLPSGKSSYNEQFF.

CDR3 DNA sequence: TGTGCCAGCAGCTTTGTCTTCCCCCCCGGACTAGCCCCGTTCTTC. Its protein product is CASSFVFPPGLAPFF. This chain joins TRBV5-6 and TRBJ2-1; 8 bases line up with TRBD2. The CDR3 contains 15 residues. Germline V lookup: CDR1 SGHDT, CDR2 YYEEEE. V gave up 2 bases and J gave up 15 bases; unmatched junction bases: 16.

The rearrangement uses TRBV27 and TRBJ2-3; 9 positions match TRBD1. V was clipped by 7 bases and J by 4 bases; unmatched bases: 18. Per the germline V gene, CDR1 is MNHEY and CDR2 is SMNVEV (reference sequence). CDR3 length: 18 amino acids. The CDR3 nucleotides are TGTGCCAGCACCAGTTTCAGCTGGGGACAGGGTTCCTCAGATACGCAGTATTTT. Protein: CASTSFSWGQGSSDTQYF.

This clonotype showed up just a few times. This rearrangement joins TRBV3-1 to TRBJ1-3; D not certain. V was shortened by 6 bases and J by 1 base, with 1 base between the two germline ends. Germline V gene lookup returns CDR1 LGHDT and CDR2 YNNKEL (reference sequence). CDR3 length: 11 residues. The CDR3 protein is CASRSGNTIYF. The DNA for the CDR3 is TGTGCCAGCAGGTCTGGAAACACCATATATTTT.

The chain uses TRBV27 and TRBJ1-5; TRBD1 matches at 8 bases. Germline V gives CDR1 MNHEY, CDR2 SMNVEV (reference sequence). The length of the CDR3 is 16 residues. The junction had 15 bases not matched to a gene; V was cut back by 5 bases and J by 9 bases. The CDR3 loop is CASSKRQGQGLGPQHF. The CDR3, as DNA: TGTGCCAGCAGTAAGCGACAGGGGCAGGGGTTAGGGCCCCAGCATTTT.

The chain is built from TRBV5-1 and TRBJ2-3, with 11 bases that match TRBD2. CDR1 and CDR2 (germline): SGHRS, YFSETQ. The CDR3 sequence is 16 residues long. Trimming cost V 0 bases and J 6 bases; bases outside gene matches: 6. CDR3 DNA: TGCGCCAGCAGCTTGGTCCCACTAGCGGGAGAGGATACGCAGTATTTT. It is translated as CASSLVPLAGEDTQYF.

In its sample, this clonotype was seen many times. The chain uses TRBV4-1 and TRBJ2-2, with D unresolved. Trimming shortened V by 4 bases and J by 3 bases, and 9 bases separated the two germline ends. The CDR3 totals 14 residues. Germline V lookup: CDR1 MGHRA, CDR2 YSYEKL. CDR3 coding DNA: TGCGCCAGCAGCCCTGGCCGATACACCGGGGAGCTGTTTTTT. As protein: CASSPGRYTGELFF.

The chain employs TRBV5-1 and TRBJ2-7, with 7 bases fitting TRBD2. J gave up 0 bases and V 1 base, and 13 bases lay outside the gene matches. CDR3 size: 18 residues. CDR1 is SGHRS, CDR2 YFSETQ, per germline. The CDR3 is CASSLMAGVPRSSYEQYF. CDR3 DNA sequence: TGCGCCAGCAGCTTGATGGCGGGAGTACCTAGGAGCTCCTACGAGCAGTACTTC.

V usage is TRBV7-6 and J usage is TRBJ2-3; 9 nucleotides match TRBD2. From germline, CDR1 is SGHVS and CDR2 FNYEAQ. The CDR3 consists of 16 residues. The V and J ends lost 4 bases and 8 bases, in that order; junction bases with no gene match: 13. Here the CDR3 DNA reads TGTGCCAGCAGCTCCCAGCGGGGGGAGACTTCCAGTACGCAGTATTTT. Translation gives CASSSQRGETSSTQYF.

The rearrangement uses TRBV7-6 and TRBJ2-3; D is undetermined. Trimming left V 2 bases short and J 0 bases short, with 9 bases between. CDR1 and CDR2 from the germline V gene are SGHVS and FNYEAQ. The CDR3 has 15 residues. The CDR3 coding sequence is TGTGCCAGCAGCTTAATGAGGATAAGCACAGATACGCAGTATTTT. It translates to CASSLMRISTDTQYF.

This clonotype was seen a few times. V and J are TRBV19 and TRBJ2-1; D is unclear. Between the trimmed V and J ends, which lost 6 bases and 10 bases, there was a span of 10 bases. CDR3 length equals 11 residues. The germline V gene encodes CDR1 LNHDA and CDR2 SQIVND (reference sequence). Here the CDR3 DNA reads TGTGCCAGTAGGGAAAGATACGAGCAGTTCTTC. Protein product: CASRERYEQFF.

V and J are TRBV20-1 and TRBJ2-2; 7 bases agree with TRBD1. Germline V gene data show CDR1 as DFQATT and CDR2 as SNEGSKA (reference sequence). The CDR3 is 16 amino acids. V was clipped by 0 bases and J by 1 base; unmatched bases: 5. CDR3 amino acids: CSARDGRQGNTGELFF. The CDR3 bases are TGCAGTGCTAGAGATGGGAGACAGGGGAACACCGGGGAGCTGTTTTTT.

The J gene is TRBJ2-1, the V gene TRBV5-1; 11 bases fit TRBD1. V dropped 0 bases and J dropped 7; count of bases not matched to a gene: 3. The CDR3 sequence is 15 residues long. From germline, CDR1 is SGHRS and CDR2 YFSETQ. CDR3 sequence (DNA): TGCGCCAGCAGCTTGGAGGACAGGGGGCTAAATGAGCAGTTCTTC. Translated, it gives CASSLEDRGLNEQFF.

J is TRBJ2-1 and V is TRBV25-1, with 7 positions matching TRBD1. Germline CDR1 MGHDK, CDR2 SYGVNS. Trimming at V came to 3 bases and at J to 5 bases, leaving 7 bases not matched to a gene. The CDR3 runs to 15 residues. Here the CDR3 DNA reads TGTGCCAGCAGTGAGTGGACAGGTCTCAACAATGAGCAGTTCTTC. Amino acid sequence: CASSEWTGLNNEQFF. The full variable domain, its missing parts supplied by reference TRBV25-1 and TRBJ2-1, is EADIYQTPRYLVIGTGKKITLECSQTMGHDKMYWYQQDPGMELHLIHYSYGVNSTEKGDLSSESTVSRIRTEHFPLTLESARPSHTSQYLCASSEWTGLNNEQFFGPGTRLTVL.

In its sample, this clonotype was seen a few times. The CDR3 protein is CASSPLPLAGAYNEQFF. In nucleotides, the CDR3 is TGTGCCAGCTCACCCCTCCCACTAGCGGGAGCTTACAATGAGCAGTTCTTC. V is TRBV18 and J is TRBJ2-1; 11 bases align to TRBD2. Trimming cost V 3 bases and J 4 bases; bases outside gene matches: 8. This CDR3 region has 17 residues. Germline CDR1 reads KGHSH; CDR2 reads LQKENI.

This chain uses TRBV27 with TRBJ2-7, with D maybe TRBD1 (5 bases). The CDR3 extends over 14 amino acids. The V gene's germline CDR1 is MNHEY and CDR2 SMNVEV (reference sequence). The germline V and J ends were trimmed by 3 bases and 3 bases, with 12 bases remaining between them. In nucleotides, the CDR3 is TGTGCCAGCAGTTTCTCTGACAGAATCTACGAGCAGTACTTC. As protein: CASSFSDRIYEQYF.

This chain uses TRBV24-1 with TRBJ2-1; no firm D call. This CDR3 is built from 17 residues. Germline values: CDR1 KGHDR, CDR2 SFDVKD. Trimming cost V 2 bases and J 0 bases, with 13 bases left between them. The CDR3 DNA sequence: TGTGCCACCAGTGATTCGGTAGGGCGGAGCTCCTACAATGAGCAGTTCTTC. This gives the protein CATSDSVGRSSYNEQFF.

Points on this clonotype: Lacking the conserved final phenylalanine or tryptophan, this CDR3 likely reflects a read error. The genes are TRBV28 and TRBJ2-1; TRBD2 agrees at 10 bases. Germline-derived CDR1 and CDR2 are MDHEN and SYDVKM. The CDR3 covers 16 residues. CDR3 in amino acids: CASSPRTSGFYSEQFL. The CDR3 nucleotides read TGTGCCAGCAGTCCAAGGACTAGCGGATTTTACAGTGAGCAGTTCCTC.